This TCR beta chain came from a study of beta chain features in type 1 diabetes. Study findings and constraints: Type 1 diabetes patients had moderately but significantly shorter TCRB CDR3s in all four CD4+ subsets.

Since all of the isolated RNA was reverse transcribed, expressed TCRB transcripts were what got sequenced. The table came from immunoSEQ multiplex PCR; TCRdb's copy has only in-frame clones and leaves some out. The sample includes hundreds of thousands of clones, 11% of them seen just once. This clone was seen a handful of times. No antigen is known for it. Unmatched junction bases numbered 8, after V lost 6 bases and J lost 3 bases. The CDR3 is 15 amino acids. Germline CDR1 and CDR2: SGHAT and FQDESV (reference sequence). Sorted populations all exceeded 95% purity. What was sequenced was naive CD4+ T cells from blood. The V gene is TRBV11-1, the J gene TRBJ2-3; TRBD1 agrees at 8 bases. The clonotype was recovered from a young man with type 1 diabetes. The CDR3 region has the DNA TGTGCCAGCAGGGCCCGGGACAGGAGTACAGATACGCAGTATTTT. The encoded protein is CASRARDRSTDTQYF.